The entry that follows covers one T cell receptor (beta chain) sequence. Its antigen is unknown. The germline gene is not matched at one end of the junction; a read error may be the cause. CDR1 and CDR2 from the germline V gene are SEHNR and FQNEAQ (reference sequence). The CDR3 runs to 12 residues. This specimen comes from a study of cytomegalovirus exposure and HLA in healthy donors. Overall study context: Ancestry clustering placed around 81% of around 400 genotyped donors in the Caucasian-associated cluster. General observations from the study: Diagnosis of cytomegalovirus status made by the classifier reportedly showed high specificity and sensitivity. As immune exposure information, only CMV serostatus was available. A previous analysis found most TCR beta V segments productive roughly 87% or roughly 30% of the time.

The study ran its PCR with 60 Vbeta and 13 Jbeta primers. The method was immunoSEQ multiplex PCR; TCRdb's version includes in-frame clones alone and lacks a portion of them. The repertoire holds about 190,000 clones, with over 65% as singletons. The sample comprised PBMCs. The sequence derives from a woman aged 45-60 years in good health and CMV-seropositive. J is TRBJ2-1 and V is TRBV7-9; D ambiguous. CDR3 sequence reads: CSSTRSENEQFF. In DNA, the CDR3 is TGTTCCAGCACGAGGTCTGAGAATGAGCAGTTCTTC.